This T cell receptor beta chain is from a study of blood T cell repertoires in COVID-19. All recovered Cohort 3 donors got two negative PCRs, got clearance, or saw symptom resolution. The table came from immunoSEQ multiplex PCR; TCRdb's copy has only in-frame clones and leaves some out. This table holds 150,000 or so clones, 80% to 85% found once. This clone came up a few times. The CDR3 covers 12 residues. From germline, CDR1 is SQVTM and CDR2 ANQGSEA. Trimming cost V 3 bases and J 4 bases; bases outside gene matches: 1. The clonotype comes from a woman in her fifties or sixties who had recovered from COVID-19. Source material: PBMCs or T cells enriched from blood (not recorded which). The chain carries TRBV29-1 and TRBJ1-1; 8 bases align to TRBD1. CDR3 nucleotides: TGCAGCGTTGACCAGGGGGCCACTGAAGCTTTCTTT. It codes for CSVDQGATEAFF.